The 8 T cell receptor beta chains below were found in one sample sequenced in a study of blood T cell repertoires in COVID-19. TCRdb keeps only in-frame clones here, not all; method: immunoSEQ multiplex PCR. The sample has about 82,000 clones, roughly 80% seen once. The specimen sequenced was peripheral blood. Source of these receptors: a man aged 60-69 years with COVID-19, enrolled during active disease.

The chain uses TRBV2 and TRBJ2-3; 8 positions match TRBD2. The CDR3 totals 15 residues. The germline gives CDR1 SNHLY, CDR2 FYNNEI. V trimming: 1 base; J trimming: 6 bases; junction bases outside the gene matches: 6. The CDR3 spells CASSEDGGAGDTQYF. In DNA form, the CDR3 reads TGTGCCAGCAGTGAAGACGGGGGGGCCGGGGATACGCAGTATTTT.

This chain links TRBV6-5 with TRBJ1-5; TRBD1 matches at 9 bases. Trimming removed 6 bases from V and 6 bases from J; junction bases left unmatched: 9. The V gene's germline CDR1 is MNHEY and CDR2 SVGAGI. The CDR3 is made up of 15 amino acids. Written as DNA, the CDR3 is TGTGCCAGCAGGCTAAAAGGGACAGGGTCTCAGCCCCAGCATTTT. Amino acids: CASRLKGTGSQPQHF.

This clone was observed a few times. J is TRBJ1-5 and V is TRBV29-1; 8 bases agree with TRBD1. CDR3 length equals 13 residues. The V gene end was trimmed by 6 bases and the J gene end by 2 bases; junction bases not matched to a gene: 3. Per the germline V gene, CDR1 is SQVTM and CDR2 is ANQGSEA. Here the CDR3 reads CSVTDRGNQPQHF. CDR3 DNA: TGCAGCGTAACGGACAGGGGCAATCAGCCCCAGCATTTT. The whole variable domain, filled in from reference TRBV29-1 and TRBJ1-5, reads SAVISQKPSRDICQRGTSLTIQCQVDSQVTMMFWYRQQPGQSLTLIATANQGSEATYESGFVIDKFPISRPNLTFSTLTVSNMSPEDSSIYLCSVTDRGNQPQHFGDGTRLSIL.

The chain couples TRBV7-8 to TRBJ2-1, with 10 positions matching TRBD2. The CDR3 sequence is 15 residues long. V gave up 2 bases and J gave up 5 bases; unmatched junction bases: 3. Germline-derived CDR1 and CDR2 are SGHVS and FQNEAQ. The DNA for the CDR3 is TGTGCCAGCAGCTTAAGGACTAGCGGACACAATGAGCAGTTCTTC. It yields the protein CASSLRTSGHNEQFF. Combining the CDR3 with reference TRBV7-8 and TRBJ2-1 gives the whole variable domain GAGVSQSPRYKVAKRGQDVALRCDPISGHVSLFWYQQALGQGPEFLTYFQNEAQLDKSGLPSDRFFAERPEGSVSTLKIQRTQQEDSAVYLCASSLRTSGHNEQFFGPGTRLTVL.

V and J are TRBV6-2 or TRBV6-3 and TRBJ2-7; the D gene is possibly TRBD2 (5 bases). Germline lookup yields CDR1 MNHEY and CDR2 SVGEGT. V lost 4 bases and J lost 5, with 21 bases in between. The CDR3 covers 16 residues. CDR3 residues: CASSFTISGMTNEQYF. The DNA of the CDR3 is TGTGCCAGCAGTTTTACGATTTCCGGGATGACGAACGAGCAGTACTTC.

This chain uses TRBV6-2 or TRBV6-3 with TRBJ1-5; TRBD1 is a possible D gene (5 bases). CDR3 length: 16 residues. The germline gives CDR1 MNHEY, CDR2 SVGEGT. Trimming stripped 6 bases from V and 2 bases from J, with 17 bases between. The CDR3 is CASSRLGSGGNQPQHF. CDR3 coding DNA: TGTGCCAGCAGCCGCCTAGGGTCGGGGGGCAATCAGCCCCAGCATTTT.

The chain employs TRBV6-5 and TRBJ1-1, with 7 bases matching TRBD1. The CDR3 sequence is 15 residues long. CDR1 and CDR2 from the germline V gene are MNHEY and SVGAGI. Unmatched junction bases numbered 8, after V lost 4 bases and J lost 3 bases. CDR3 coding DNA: TGTGCCAGCAGTTTGCGACAGGGATCCTACACTGAAGCTTTCTTT. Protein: CASSLRQGSYTEAFF.

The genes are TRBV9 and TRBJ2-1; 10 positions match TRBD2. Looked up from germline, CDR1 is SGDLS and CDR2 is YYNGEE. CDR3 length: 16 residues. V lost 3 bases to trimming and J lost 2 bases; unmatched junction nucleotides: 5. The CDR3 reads CASSAPSGGAYNEQFF. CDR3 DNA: TGTGCCAGCAGCGCTCCGAGCGGGGGGGCCTACAATGAGCAGTTCTTC.